This T cell receptor beta chain stems from a study of blood T cell repertoires in COVID-19. Study background: Samples came from the United States, Italy and Spain, spanning acute and convalescent COVID-19. In each case, the material was cDNA or gDNA derived from T cells, B-cell-depleted T cells, or PBMCs.

The CDR3 length is 14 residues. In germline, CDR1 is SGHNT, CDR2 YYREEE (reference sequence). V lost 4 bases to trimming and J lost 1 base; unmatched junction nucleotides: 4. The table lists this clone with a count of one. Methods used by the authors: Amplifying reference gene primers gave estimates of nucleated cell counts. Clones were read by immunoSEQ multiplex PCR, and TCRdb kept only the in-frame ones, dropping some. V and J calls and clone size are given by that table; D and trimming were obtained from the DNA. The repertoire holds about 40,000 clones, with around 91% as singletons. V is TRBV5-4 and J is TRBJ1-1, with 7 bases fitting TRBD1. This clonotype originated in a man aged 50-60 years with active COVID-19. Specimen: peripheral blood. The CDR3 here is CASSVGQRNTEAFF. The CDR3 nucleotides are TGTGCCAGCAGCGTGGGACAGCGGAACACTGAAGCTTTCTTT.